The 21 T cell receptor beta chains presented below share a single source sample, sequenced in a study of technical replicates of blood from a handful of donors. Sequenced by immunoSEQ multiplex PCR; TCRdb stores in-frame clones only, minus some. The data contain around 67,000 clones, approximately 86% of them singletons. Source material: PBMCs. The receptors were gathered from a human donor in good health. Some clones in this sample may be carry-over from other donors' samples.

This chain uses TRBV6-8 with TRBJ2-7, with D uncertain. This CDR3 is built from 16 residues. CDR1 is MNHGY, CDR2 SAAAGT, per germline. V lost 0 bases and J 2 bases, leaving 14 bases between the germline ends. CDR3: CASSYSILRFPYEQYF. The CDR3 DNA sequence: TGTGCCAGCAGTTACTCGATCCTGCGGTTCCCCTACGAGCAGTACTTC.

V usage is TRBV4-3 and J usage is TRBJ1-1, with D maybe TRBD1 (6 bases). CDR1 is LGHNA and CDR2 is YSLEER in the germline V gene. V was trimmed by 0 bases and J by 6 bases, leaving 11 bases between them. CDR3 length: 14 amino acids. This CDR3 is CASSQERTVPEAFF. The CDR3 DNA reads TGCGCCAGCAGCCAAGAGAGGACAGTACCTGAAGCTTTCTTT.

With respect to this clone: One junction end does not reproduce the germline sequence, and a read error may be involved. The rearrangement joins TRBV4-1 to TRBJ2-7; D remains ambiguous. This CDR3 is built from 13 residues. From germline, CDR1 is MGHRA and CDR2 YSYEKL. CDR3 loop: CASSQESSSYLHF. As DNA, the CDR3 is TGCGCCAGCAGCCAAGAGTCATCTTCCTATTTGCACTTC.

The chain joins TRBV7-2 to TRBJ2-7, with TRBD2 as a possible D gene (7 bases). V dropped 1 base and J dropped 2 bases, with 12 bases sitting between them. The CDR3 runs to 15 residues. CDR1 is SGHTA and CDR2 is FQGNSA in the germline V gene. This CDR3 reads CASSLGRGGAYEQYF. CDR3 nucleotide sequence: TGTGCCAGCAGCTTAGGAAGGGGGGGGGCCTACGAGCAGTACTTC.

This clone was observed a single time. This chain connects TRBV4-3 to TRBJ1-3, with D uncertain. The CDR3 has 15 residues. Per the germline V gene, CDR1 is LGHNA and CDR2 is YSLEER. The ends were cut back, 0 bases at V and 9 bases at J, with 15 bases in the middle. The CDR3 DNA is TGCGCCAGCAGCCAAGATTTTACGTCGGGGAGCACCATATATTTT. Translation gives CASSQDFTSGSTIYF.

This chain links TRBV19 with TRBJ2-3; 7 bases are shared with TRBD1. The CDR3 consists of 13 residues. Trimming removed 2 bases from V and 8 bases from J; junction bases left unmatched: 4. Looked up from germline, CDR1 is LNHDA and CDR2 is SQIVND (reference sequence). This chain's CDR3 is CASSISGGVTQYF. In DNA, the CDR3 is TGTGCCAGTAGTATATCAGGGGGAGTTACGCAGTATTTT.

The DNA of the CDR3 is TGTGCCAGCAGCCAAGGTTTTAGCGACGGCGGCGGGGAGCTGTTTTTT. Its protein is CASSQGFSDGGGELFF. The rearrangement links TRBV4-2 to TRBJ2-2, with a possible D match to TRBD2 (5 bases). The CDR3 covers 16 residues. CDR1 and CDR2 (germline): LGHNA, YNFKEQ. V was pared by 1 base and J by 7 bases, with 16 bases between.

This chain uses TRBV29-1 with TRBJ1-1, with D perhaps matching TRBD1 (6 bases). V lost 4 bases and J lost 6, with 18 bases in between. Germline loops: CDR1 SQVTM, CDR2 ANQGSEA. The CDR3 is 14 amino acids. The CDR3 sequence is CSVVVRGQRSEAFF. The CDR3 region has the DNA TGCAGCGTTGTAGTAAGGGGACAAAGGTCTGAAGCTTTCTTT.

This rearrangement joins TRBV6-6 to TRBJ2-7; D not resolved. This CDR3 has 13 amino acids. Germline V gene sequence: CDR1 MNHNY, CDR2 SVGAGI (reference sequence). V shed 2 bases and J shed 3 bases, with 8 bases lying between them. CDR3 protein: CASSYETSYEQYF. The DNA for the CDR3 is TGTGCCAGCAGTTACGAGACAAGCTACGAGCAGTACTTC.

The J gene is TRBJ1-1, the V gene TRBV7-2, with 7 positions matching TRBD1. Losses at the gene ends were 6 bases for V and 6 bases for J; bases not matched to a gene: 10. CDR1 and CDR2 from the germline V gene are SGHTA and FQGNSA. CDR3 length equals 14 residues. The CDR3 DNA sequence: TGTGCCAGCAGTCCAACAGGGGTAAGCGCTGAAGCTTTCTTT. This gives the protein CASSPTGVSAEAFF.

The J gene is TRBJ1-1, the V gene TRBV2; TRBD1 might be the D (5 bases). V was pared by 5 bases and J by 3 bases, with 10 bases between. Germline V gene sequence: CDR1 SNHLY, CDR2 FYNNEI. This CDR3 has 13 amino acids. DNA for the CDR3: TGTGCCAGCAGTCGGGGGTTGGACACTGAAGCTTTCTTT. It specifies CASSRGLDTEAFF. The variable domain in full, with the rest retrieved from reference TRBV2 and TRBJ1-1, is EPEVTQTPSHQVTQMGQEVILRCVPISNHLYFYWYRQILGQKVEFLVSFYNNEISEKSEIFDDQFSVERPDGSNFTLKIRSTKLEDSAMYFCASSRGLDTEAFFGQGTRLTVV.

Here the CDR3 DNA reads TGTGCCAGCAGTAAGCCGGGACTAGTGGGAGAGACCCAGTACTTC. Translation gives CASSKPGLVGETQYF. V and J are TRBV25-1 and TRBJ2-5; 8 bases fit TRBD2. Trimming removed 5 bases from V and 4 bases from J; junction bases left unmatched: 9. Germline-derived CDR1 and CDR2 are MGHDK and SYGVNS. The CDR3 is 15 residues long.

This chain connects TRBV5-1 to TRBJ2-7; 8 bases match TRBD1. Germline V gene data show CDR1 as SGHRS and CDR2 as YFSETQ. This CDR3 has 12 residues. V gave up 4 bases and J gave up 9 bases; unmatched junction bases: 6. CDR3 sequence (DNA): TGCGCCAGCAGCCAGGACAGGGTGGGGCAGTACTTC. Translated, it gives CASSQDRVGQYF.

As regards this clone: Its ends do not fully match the called genes, so a read error is possible. The CDR3 reads CASSQDGQGPVF. In DNA, the CDR3 is TGTGCCAGCAGCCAAGATGGGCAGGGCCCAGTCTTC. The J gene is TRBJ2-1, the V gene TRBV4-2; TRBD1 is a possible D gene (5 bases). Germline CDR1 is LGHNA and CDR2 is YNFKEQ. The CDR3 length is 12 residues.

The chain links TRBV29-1 to TRBJ2-1, with D perhaps TRBD1 (5 bases). The germline V gene has CDR1 SQVTM and CDR2 ANQGSEA. The CDR3 spans 11 residues. V lost 3 bases and J lost 6, with 6 bases in between. The CDR3 DNA follows: TGCAGCGTTGACAGGGTCAATGAGCAGTTCTTC. It is translated as CSVDRVNEQFF.

The chain carries TRBV19 and TRBJ2-1; 11 nucleotides align to TRBD2. This CDR3 contains 18 residues. After removal of 11 bases from V and 2 bases from J, the junction contained 17 bases not matched to a gene. Per germline, CDR1 LNHDA and CDR2 SQIVND (reference sequence). The CDR3 is CASSGNRPGLAAYNEQFF. DNA for the CDR3: TGTGCCTCCTCTGGAAACAGGCCGGGACTAGCGGCCTACAATGAGCAGTTCTTC.

CDR3 residues: CAISESTEAFF. CDR3 nucleotide sequence: TGTGCCATCAGTGAGTCGACAGAAGCTTTCTTT. The V call is TRBV10-3, the J call TRBJ1-1; unclear D gene. Looked up from germline, CDR1 is ENHRY and CDR2 is SYGVKD. The CDR3 loop spans 11 amino acids. V lost 0 bases and J 8 bases, leaving 4 bases between the germline ends.

The rearrangement joins TRBV7-9 to TRBJ1-5, with 7 bases identical to TRBD1. This CDR3 region has 15 residues. Per germline, CDR1 SEHNR and CDR2 FQNEAQ (reference sequence). V shed 5 bases, J shed 3 bases, and the junction held 7 bases outside the gene matches. The DNA of the CDR3 is TGTGCCAGCAGCCCTCCCGGGACAGACAATCAGCCCCAGCATTTT. Its protein is CASSPPGTDNQPQHF.

The V gene is TRBV30, the J gene TRBJ1-2, with D unclear. The germline V gene encodes CDR1 GTSNPN and CDR2 SVGIG (reference sequence). V gave up 0 bases and J gave up 13 bases, with 15 bases separating them. The CDR3 length is 12 residues. The CDR3 loop reads CAWSVSWARSTF. The DNA for the CDR3 is TGTGCCTGGAGTGTAAGTTGGGCCCGCTCCACCTTC.

V gene TRBV4-3 combines with J gene TRBJ2-7; D ambiguous. V was trimmed by 0 bases and J by 3 bases, leaving 9 bases between them. CDR1 and CDR2 (germline): LGHNA, YSLEER. The CDR3 extends over 14 amino acids. The CDR3 sequence is CASSQDTRFYEQYF. The CDR3 DNA reads as TGCGCCAGCAGCCAAGATACCAGGTTCTACGAGCAGTACTTC.

The sample holds a few counts of this clone. V and J are TRBV30 and TRBJ1-6; TRBD1 aligns across 10 bases. The CDR3 length is 15 residues. From germline, CDR1 is GTSNPN and CDR2 SVGIG (reference sequence). With V trimmed by 0 bases and J by 9 bases, 5 bases remained unmatched. This chain's CDR3 is CAWSVSWTGGSPLHF. The CDR3 DNA follows: TGTGCCTGGAGTGTATCGTGGACAGGGGGTTCACCCCTCCACTTT.